This TCR beta chain was captured in a study of CD8+ T cells in alopecia areata. Sample treatment: oral pan-JAK inhibitor, 5-10 mg twice daily. RNA extraction and reverse transcription yielded cDNA as sequencing template. Profiling relied on immunoSEQ multiplex PCR, and the TCRdb table lists in-frame clones only, not all of them. The table shows 140,000 to 150,000 clones, with 45% to 60% occurring only once. Germline V CDR1 and CDR2: SNHLY, FYNNEI. The CDR3 totals 16 residues. This TCR was recovered from a human donor with alopecia areata. Sequenced here: CD8+ T cells sorted from blood, sampled at week 4, from a patient treated with tofacitinib. V is TRBV2 and J is TRBJ2-1, with TRBD2 matching over 8 bases. The CDR3 region is CAGGAGVPSNHNEQFF. CDR3 in DNA: TGTGCAGGGGGAGCGGGGGTACCTAGCAACCACAATGAGCAGTTCTTC. Full variable domain (remainder filled in from reference TRBV2 and TRBJ2-1): EPEVTQTPSHQVTQMGQEVILRCVPISNHLYFYWYRQILGQKVEFLVSFYNNEISEKSEIFDDQFSVERPDGSNFTLKIRSTKLEDSAMYFCAGGAGVPSNHNEQFFGPGTRLTVL.